The 20 T cell receptor beta chains reported below all come from one sample, sequenced in a study of blood T cell repertoires in COVID-19. Assay used: immunoSEQ multiplex PCR; TCRdb lists only in-frame clones, some missing. The sample lists approximately 260,000 clones, approximately 83% occurring once. Material: peripheral blood. The source of these receptors is a woman in her seventies with acute or convalescent COVID-19.

The rearrangement uses TRBV3-1 (or the pseudogene TRBV3-2) and TRBJ1-2; D is unclear. Between the trimmed V and J ends, which lost 1 base and 0 bases, there was a span of 3 bases. The CDR3 length is 13 residues. CDR1 LGHDT and CDR2 YNNKEL come from the germline V gene (reference sequence). The DNA of the CDR3 is TGTGCCAGCAGCCAAGTTACTAACTATGGCTACACCTTC. Translating it yields CASSQVTNYGYTF.

This chain uses TRBV5-1 with TRBJ1-5, with 8 bases lining up with TRBD1. The CDR3 totals 16 residues. The germline gives CDR1 SGHRS, CDR2 YFSETQ. The ends lost 1 base at V and 6 bases at J; junction bases unmatched: 9. CDR3 in amino acids: CASSLTAGGAGQPQHF. For the CDR3, the DNA is TGCGCCAGCAGCTTGACGGCAGGGGGCGCGGGTCAGCCCCAGCATTTT.

This chain uses TRBV6-5 with TRBJ1-1; 7 bases are a match to TRBD1. There are 15 residues in the CDR3. The germline CDR1 and CDR2 sequences are MNHEY and SVGAGI. Losses at the gene ends were 7 bases for V and 4 bases for J; bases not matched to a gene: 12. This CDR3 is CASTKLPGQITEAFF. CDR3 DNA sequence: TGTGCCAGCACCAAGTTACCGGGACAGATCACTGAAGCTTTCTTT.

The gene calls are TRBV4-1 and TRBJ2-5, with unresolved D. The V end lost 4 bases, the J end lost 5 bases, and 17 bases lay between the germline ends. The V gene's germline CDR1 is MGHRA and CDR2 YSYEKL. The length of the CDR3 is 15 residues. The CDR3 region is CASSPSHSRGETQYF. For the CDR3, the DNA is TGCGCCAGCAGCCCAAGTCACTCCAGAGGTGAGACCCAGTACTTC.

V is TRBV5-1 and J is TRBJ1-4; D may be TRBD1 (5 bases). Per the germline V gene, CDR1 is SGHRS and CDR2 is YFSETQ. The CDR3 runs 14 residues. Trimming removed 0 bases at V and 2 bases at J, with 5 bases between. CDR3 region: CASSLGQTNEKLFF. The CDR3 nucleotides read TGCGCCAGCAGCTTGGGACAGACTAATGAAAAACTGTTTTTT.

The J gene is TRBJ2-7, the V gene TRBV6-5; the match to TRBD1 covers 8 bases. Trimming cost V 6 bases and J 2 bases; bases outside gene matches: 6. There are 14 residues in the CDR3. Germline V gives CDR1 MNHEY, CDR2 SVGAGI. CDR3 in amino acids: CASSQAGGTYEQYF. In DNA, the CDR3 is TGTGCCAGCAGCCAGGCAGGGGGCACCTACGAGCAGTACTTC.

The V gene is TRBV6-2 or TRBV6-3, the J gene TRBJ2-3; 14 bases line up with TRBD2. The CDR3 extends over 17 amino acids. CDR1 and CDR2 (germline): MNHEY, SVGEGT. The V gene end was trimmed by 4 bases and the J gene end by 9 bases; junction bases not matched to a gene: 12. The CDR3 spells CASSFTHGTSGGATQYF. For the CDR3, the DNA is TGTGCCAGCAGTTTCACCCACGGGACTAGCGGGGGAGCGACGCAGTATTTT.

V gene TRBV12-3 or TRBV12-4 combines with J gene TRBJ2-5; maybe TRBD2 (7 bases). The CDR3 has 13 amino acids. The V and J ends lost 8 bases and 4 bases respectively, with 14 bases between them. CDR3 loop: CASLGGALETQYF. The CDR3 bases are TGTGCCAGCTTAGGGGGGGCCCTAGAGACCCAGTACTTC.

The gene calls are TRBV11-3 and TRBJ2-2; maybe TRBD2 (5 bases). Per germline, CDR1 SGHNT and CDR2 YENEEA. V was pared by 4 bases and J by 1 base, with 16 bases between. This CDR3 region has 17 residues. CDR3 protein: CASSSAWGEGNTGELFF. In DNA, the CDR3 is TGTGCCAGCAGCTCGGCGTGGGGTGAGGGGAACACCGGGGAGCTGTTTTTT.

CDR3: CASSLRVQGYGYTF. The CDR3 DNA reads TGTGCCAGCAGCTTAAGAGTACAGGGCTATGGCTACACCTTC. The chain has TRBV7-9 and TRBJ1-2, with a possible D match to TRBD1 (6 bases). Per germline, CDR1 SEHNR and CDR2 FQNEAQ (reference sequence). Trimming cost V 2 bases and J 4 bases, with 11 bases left between them. The CDR3 is 14 amino acids.

This clone has a handful of counts. The chain links TRBV7-2 to TRBJ2-7; 8 bases agree with TRBD2. CDR3 length: 13 residues. With V trimmed by 4 bases and J by 10 bases, 9 bases remained unmatched. CDR1 is SGHTA and CDR2 is FQGNSA in the germline V gene. CDR3 region: CASSSLAGGPQYF. CDR3 sequence (DNA): TGTGCCAGCAGCTCCCTAGCGGGTGGGCCCCAGTACTTC.

The chain recombines TRBV15 with TRBJ2-1; a possible D gene is TRBD2 (7 bases). Deletions cut 3 bases from V and 6 bases from J, with 12 bases between. Germline CDR1 reads LNHNV; CDR2 reads YYDKDF (reference sequence). The CDR3 covers 14 residues. The CDR3 sequence: CATSRSGGGNEQFF. CDR3 DNA: TGTGCCACCAGCAGGTCGGGGGGCGGCAATGAGCAGTTCTTC. Full variable domain (outside the CDR3, taken from reference TRBV15 and TRBJ2-1): DAMVIQNPRYQVTQFGKPVTLSCSQTLNHNVMYWYQQKSSQAPKLLFHYYDKDFNNEADTPDNFQSRRPNTSFCFLDIRSPGLGDTAMYLCATSRSGGGNEQFFGPGTRLTVL.

The chain links TRBV12-3 or TRBV12-4 to TRBJ2-3, with D possibly matching TRBD2 (5 bases). Trimming cost V 3 bases and J 5 bases, with 6 bases left between them. The CDR3 totals 12 residues. This CDR3 is CASSFGGDTQYF. In DNA form, the CDR3 reads TGTGCCAGCAGTTTTGGAGGAGATACGCAGTATTTT.

This chain uses TRBV5-1 with TRBJ2-3, with 7 bases lining up with TRBD1. The CDR3 has 15 amino acids. CDR1 and CDR2 from the germline V gene are SGHRS and YFSETQ. V was clipped by 5 bases and J by 4 bases; unmatched bases: 10. CDR3 sequence: CASSLSSGTADTQYF. The CDR3 nucleotides read TGCGCCAGCAGTTTAAGTTCCGGGACAGCAGATACGCAGTATTTT.

V gene TRBV3-1 (or the pseudogene TRBV3-2) combines with J gene TRBJ2-7; no firm D call. This CDR3 is built from 10 residues. From germline, CDR1 is LGHDT and CDR2 YNNKEL (reference sequence). V gave up 8 bases and J gave up 3 bases, with 5 bases separating them. DNA of the CDR3: TGTGCCAGCGGCAGCTACGAGCAGTACTTC. This codes for CASGSYEQYF.

This clone was detected a few times. In DNA form, the CDR3 reads TGTGCCAGCAGCCTAACAGGGGGCGCAGATACGCAGTATTTT. It yields the protein CASSLTGGADTQYF. The chain uses TRBV7-9 and TRBJ2-3; TRBD1 agrees at 9 bases. Germline assignment: CDR1 SEHNR and CDR2 FQNEAQ (reference sequence). The CDR3 sequence is 14 residues long. Trimming took 5 bases from V and 4 from J; bases not matched to a gene: 4. Variable domain in full (rest from reference TRBV7-9 and TRBJ2-3): DTGVSQNPRHKITKRGQNVTFRCDPISEHNRLYWYRQTLGQGPEFLTYFQNEAQLEKSRLLSDRFSAERPKGSFSTLEIQRTEQGDSAMYLCASSLTGGADTQYFGPGTRLTVL.

The CDR3 bases are TGTGCCAGCAGCCGGATACAGGGGAACACTGAAGCTTTCTTT. This codes for CASSRIQGNTEAFF. This chain connects TRBV3-1 (or the pseudogene TRBV3-2) to TRBJ1-1, with D possibly being TRBD1 (6 bases). With 4 bases removed from V and 1 base from J, the gap between germline ends came to 10 bases. This CDR3 is built from 14 residues. CDR1 LGHDT and CDR2 YNNKEL come from the germline V gene (reference sequence).

The V and J genes are TRBV5-6 and TRBJ1-2; D may be TRBD1 (5 bases). V gave up 0 bases and J gave up 4 bases, with 16 bases separating them. CDR1 and CDR2 from the germline V gene are SGHDT and YYEEEE. The CDR3 contains 16 residues. The CDR3 sequence is CASSLVAAGLPYGYTF. CDR3 in DNA: TGTGCCAGCAGCTTGGTGGCGGCAGGGCTCCCCTATGGCTACACCTTC.

The V and J genes are TRBV6-5 and TRBJ1-2, with TRBD1 matching over 12 bases. This CDR3 has 15 amino acids. The V segment lost 6 bases and the J segment 12 bases; nucleotides outside the gene matches: 14. Germline V CDR1 and CDR2: MNHEY, SVGAGI. The CDR3 region is CASSPPAGTGGFHTF. CDR3 nucleotides: TGTGCCAGCAGCCCCCCTGCCGGGACAGGGGGCTTCCACACCTTC.

This clone was detected only a few times. The chain joins TRBV3-1 (or the pseudogene TRBV3-2) to TRBJ2-5; 7 nucleotides agree with TRBD2. V shed 6 bases and J 4 bases; nucleotides not matched to a gene: 5. This CDR3 has 13 residues. Germline CDR1 LGHDT, CDR2 YNNKEL (reference sequence). Here the CDR3 DNA reads TGTGCCAGCAGTCGGACTAGTGGAGAGACCCAGTACTTC. Protein sequence: CASSRTSGETQYF.